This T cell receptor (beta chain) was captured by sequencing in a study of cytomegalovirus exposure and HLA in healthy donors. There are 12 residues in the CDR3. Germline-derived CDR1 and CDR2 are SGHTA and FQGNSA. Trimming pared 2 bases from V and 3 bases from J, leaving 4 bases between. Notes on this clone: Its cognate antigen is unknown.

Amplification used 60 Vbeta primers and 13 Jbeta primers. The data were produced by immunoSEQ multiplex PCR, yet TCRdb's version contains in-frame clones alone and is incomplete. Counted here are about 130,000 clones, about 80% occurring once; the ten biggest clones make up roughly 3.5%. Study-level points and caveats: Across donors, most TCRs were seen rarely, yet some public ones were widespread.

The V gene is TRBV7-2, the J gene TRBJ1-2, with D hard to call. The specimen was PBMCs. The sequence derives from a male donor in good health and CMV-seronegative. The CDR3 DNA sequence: TGTGCCAGCAGCTTAACTCACTATGGCTACACCTTC. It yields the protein CASSLTHYGYTF.